Below are 2 T cell receptor beta chains sequenced from a single sample in a study of blood T cell repertoires in COVID-19. Assay: immunoSEQ multiplex PCR; the TCRdb copy retains only in-frame clones and omits some. The sample includes tens of thousands of clones, roughly four fifths of them seen just once. The sample consisted of peripheral blood. Every receptor here comes from an older man with acute or convalescent COVID-19.

The chain couples TRBV10-3 to TRBJ2-3; the match to TRBD2 covers 9 bases. Per germline, CDR1 ENHRY and CDR2 SYGVKD. This CDR3 is 15 amino acids long. Trimming at V came to 10 bases and at J to 0 bases, leaving 8 bases not matched to a gene. This CDR3 reads CASEASGVSTDTQYF. CDR3 nucleotide sequence: TGTGCCAGCGAGGCTAGCGGGGTTAGCACAGATACGCAGTATTTT.

The V and J genes are TRBV5-1 and TRBJ1-2; a weak D match, TRBD1 (6 bases). The CDR3 runs 14 residues. With 4 bases removed from V and 2 bases from J, the gap between germline ends came to 12 bases. Germline lookup yields CDR1 SGHRS and CDR2 YFSETQ. The CDR3 nucleotides are TGCGCCAGCAGCCGACAGGAGCGCAACTATGGCTACACCTTC. Its protein is CASSRQERNYGYTF.